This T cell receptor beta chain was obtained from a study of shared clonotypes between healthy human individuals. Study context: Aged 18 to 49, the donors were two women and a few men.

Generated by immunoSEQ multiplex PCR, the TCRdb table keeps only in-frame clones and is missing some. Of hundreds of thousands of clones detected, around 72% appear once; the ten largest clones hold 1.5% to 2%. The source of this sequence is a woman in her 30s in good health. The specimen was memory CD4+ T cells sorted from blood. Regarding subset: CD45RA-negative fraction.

The CDR3 sequence: CASSILDRGQPQHF. The CDR3, as DNA: TGTGCCAGTAGTATACTAGACAGGGGTCAGCCCCAGCATTTT. The V and J genes are TRBV19 and TRBJ1-5, with TRBD1 identical over 8 bases. V dropped 2 bases and J dropped 6; count of bases not matched to a gene: 3. The CDR3 is 14 residues long. From germline, CDR1 is LNHDA and CDR2 SQIVND (reference sequence).